This record looks at one TCR beta chain sequence and its context. Its antigen remains unknown. Each sample used at least 6 million PBMCs. These data belong to a study of blood T cells in healthy people across ages. Overall study findings and caveats: The study could not conclusively compare naive and antigen-experienced cells, given its unsorted PBMCs. Age advanced and TCR beta diversity per million T cells fell, roughly linearly.

CDR3 length equals 12 residues. Germline assignment: CDR1 LGHDT and CDR2 YNNKEL (reference sequence). Between the trimmed V and J ends, which lost 2 bases and 11 bases, there was a span of 13 bases. The second PCR ran about 6 to 12 cycles with a sample-barcoded 5' primer and J-beta primers. Every molecule of cDNA carried a tag from a template-switch adaptor with 12 random nucleotides. From the 5' RACE reads, TCRdb called clonotypes with MiXCR, one entry per CDR3 protein. The sample records about 1,000,000 distinct CDR3 sequences, 35% to 50% being singletons. Sequenced input: blood. The TCR sequence derives from a woman aged 60-75 years in good health. This chain links TRBV3-1 with TRBJ2-7; D possibly matches TRBD1 or TRBD2 (5 bases each). The DNA for the CDR3 is TGTGCCAGCAGCCAATCTATGGGGGAGAAGTACTTC. This gives the protein CASSQSMGEKYF.